The 17 T cell receptor beta chains given below trace back to one sample, sequenced in a study of glioma-infiltrating T cells. Using RNA template, CDR3s of TCR alpha and beta were amplified with iRepertoire arm-PCR. MiXCR, applied by TCRdb to the multiplex PCR reads, yields one record per CDR3 protein. The sample holds roughly 130,000 distinct CDR3 sequences, about 25% seen once. The sequenced sample was glioma tissue, nonneoplastic brain tissue, or PBMCs (not recorded which). Receptors were obtained from a human donor with low-grade glioma or glioblastoma, undergoing nonglioma brain surgery, or in good health (not recorded which).

In regard to this clonotype: This may be a read error: a much more frequent sequence differs by one nucleotide. V gene TRBV7-3 combines with J gene TRBJ2-1; D is undetermined. The CDR3 length is 14 residues. Germline CDR1 SGHTA, CDR2 FQGTGA. Trimming shortened V by 6 bases and J by 0 bases, and 9 bases separated the two germline ends. The CDR3 DNA sequence: TGTGCCAGCAGTCACGACAACTCCTACAATGAGCAGTTCTTC. The encoded protein is CASSHDNSYNEQFF.

This clonotype turned up a few times. The J gene is TRBJ1-1, the V gene TRBV20-1, with 10 bases matching TRBD1. Germline CDR1 is DFQATT and CDR2 is SNEGSKA (reference sequence). Losses at the gene ends were 1 base for V and 3 bases for J; bases not matched to a gene: 8. The CDR3 runs 16 residues. The CDR3 coding sequence is TGCAGTGCTAGAGGGGGGCGACAGGGGGCGCACACTGAAGCTTTCTTT. It yields the protein CSARGGRQGAHTEAFF.

V is TRBV7-6 and J is TRBJ2-3; TRBD1 matches at 11 bases. Trimming took 1 base from V and 6 from J; bases not matched to a gene: 0. This CDR3 has 14 residues. Germline loops: CDR1 SGHVS, CDR2 FNYEAQ. CDR3 in amino acids: CASSLGTGGDTQYF. The CDR3 DNA follows: TGTGCCAGCAGCTTAGGGACAGGGGGCGATACGCAGTATTTT.

The chain combines TRBV6-1 with TRBJ1-3; maybe TRBD1 (5 bases). The germline V gene has CDR1 MNHNS and CDR2 SASEGT. The CDR3 is 15 residues long. Trimming cost V 6 bases and J 4 bases, with 16 bases left between them. In nucleotides, the CDR3 is TGTGCCAGCAGCGACGACGTAGAGGGGGGAAACACCATATATTTT. Its protein product is CASSDDVEGGNTIYF.

To note about this clonotype: The conserved closing phenylalanine or tryptophan is absent in this CDR3, likely reflecting a read error. This rearrangement joins TRBV7-2 to TRBJ2-3; D is unresolved. V was pared by 4 bases and J by 8 bases, with 13 bases between. This CDR3 is built from 13 residues. Germline V gene data show CDR1 as SGHTA and CDR2 as FQGNSA. CDR3 loop: CASSSPSSATQYL. Written as DNA, the CDR3 is TGTGCCAGCAGCTCCCCATCCTCCGCTACGCAGTATCTT.

This clonotype showed up just a few times. The chain uses TRBV2 and TRBJ2-7, with D possibly called TRBD1 or TRBD2 (5 bases each). V gave up 6 bases and J gave up 2 bases, with 14 bases separating them. The CDR3 is 14 amino acids. The germline V gene has CDR1 SNHLY and CDR2 FYNNEI. CDR3 in DNA: TGTGCCAGCAGCCCCCGGGACGGACCCTACGAGCAGTACGTC. Protein product: CASSPRDGPYEQYV.

There are a few counts of this clonotype. The J gene is TRBJ1-2, the V gene TRBV27; 7 nucleotides agree with TRBD1. This CDR3 is 15 amino acids long. J gave up 2 bases and V 6 bases, and 9 bases lay outside the gene matches. The germline V gene encodes CDR1 MNHEY and CDR2 SMNVEV (reference sequence). CDR3 sequence: CASRTLGTENYGYTF. The CDR3 nucleotides read TGTGCCAGCAGAACCTTGGGGACAGAAAACTATGGCTACACCTTC.

The chain combines TRBV7-2 with TRBJ2-7; 9 bases agree with TRBD1. V trimming: 2 bases; J trimming: 4 bases; junction bases outside the gene matches: 3. The germline V gene has CDR1 SGHTA and CDR2 FQGNSA. The CDR3 spans 14 residues. As DNA, the CDR3 is TGTGCCAGCAGCTTATCGGGGACAGGGTACGAGCAGTACGTC. Its protein is CASSLSGTGYEQYV.

The chain joins TRBV10-2 to TRBJ1-1, with TRBD1 matching over 7 bases. The CDR3 consists of 13 residues. Germline trimming cut 7 bases from V and 1 base from J; bases unmatched to any gene: 3. Germline CDR1 and CDR2: WSHSY and SAAADI. The DNA of the CDR3 is TGCGCCAGCATTGCAGGGGGGAACACTGAAGCTTTCTTT. Its translation is CASIAGGNTEAFF.

The V gene is TRBV3-1, the J gene TRBJ1-2; D gene unclear. This CDR3 spans 14 amino acids. With 0 bases removed from V and 8 bases from J, the gap between germline ends came to 13 bases. Germline CDR1 reads LGHDT; CDR2 reads YNNKEL (reference sequence). The CDR3, as DNA: TGTGCCAGCAGCCAAGAGAACAGCATGCCGGGCTACACCTTC. Translated: CASSQENSMPGYTF.

This chain uses TRBV19 with TRBJ1-5; D ambiguous. CDR3 length: 19 amino acids. CDR1 and CDR2 from the germline V gene are LNHDA and SQIVND (reference sequence). Deletions cut 6 bases from V and 0 bases from J, with 24 bases between. CDR3 nucleotides: TGTGCCAGTAGGCTAGCCACAATAGGAACGGGCCTTAGCAATCAGCCCCAGCATTTT. This sequence encodes CASRLATIGTGLSNQPQHF. Supplemented by reference TRBV19 and TRBJ1-5, the full variable domain reads DGGITQSPKYLFRKEGQNVTLSCEQNLNHDAMYWYRQDPGQGLRLIYYSQIVNDFQKGDIAEGYSVSREKKESFPLTVTSAQKNPTAFYLCASRLATIGTGLSNQPQHFGDGTRLSIL.

As concerns this clonotype: It may be a read error: a sequence one base away is much more abundant. V and J are TRBV6-4 and TRBJ2-1; a weak D match, TRBD2 (6 bases). The CDR3 runs 13 residues. Germline V gene sequence: CDR1 MRHNA, CDR2 SNTAGT. The CDR3 here is CVSSDRLDQEQFF. The DNA of the CDR3 is TGTGTCAGCAGTGACCGACTAGATCAAGAGCAGTTCTTC.

This clonotype was counted a single time. This rearrangement joins TRBV2 to TRBJ1-1; a weak D match, TRBD1 (6 bases). Trimming pared 4 bases from V and 1 base from J, leaving 10 bases between. This CDR3 contains 14 residues. Looked up from germline, CDR1 is SNHLY and CDR2 is FYNNEI. CDR3: CASSVGGANTEAFF. The CDR3 DNA is TGTGCCAGCAGTGTGGGGGGGGCGAACACTGAAGCTTTCTTT. Full variable domain (rest looked up from reference TRBV2 and TRBJ1-1): EPEVTQTPSHQVTQMGQEVILRCVPISNHLYFYWYRQILGQKVEFLVSFYNNEISEKSEIFDDQFSVERPDGSNFTLKIRSTKLEDSAMYFCASSVGGANTEAFFGQGTRLTVV.

The sample holds a few counts of this clonotype. The chain joins TRBV12-3 or TRBV12-4 to TRBJ2-3, with unresolved D. The CDR3 length is 16 residues. Trimming pared 4 bases from V and 0 bases from J, leaving 14 bases between. CDR3 loop: CASSSDSSESTDTQYF. CDR3 nucleotide sequence: TGTGCCAGCAGTTCCGACTCGTCTGAGAGCACAGATACGCAGTATTTT.

Of note for this clonotype: A much larger clone differs from this one at a single base, so this may be a read error. The J gene is TRBJ2-1, the V gene TRBV6-2 or TRBV6-3; D unresolved. The CDR3 has 16 residues. Deletions cut 1 base from V and 0 bases from J, with 10 bases between. CDR1 is MNHEY and CDR2 is SVGEGT in the germline V gene. This CDR3 is CASSYFVGGSYNEQFF. CDR3 coding DNA: TGTGCCAGCAGTTACTTTGTGGGCGGCTCCTACAATGAGCAGTTCTTC.

This chain uses TRBV11-2 with TRBJ1-1; D remains unclear. Germline loops: CDR1 SGHAT, CDR2 FQNNGV. CDR3 length: 12 residues. V lost 5 bases, J lost 9 bases, and 13 bases lay in between. CDR3 amino acids: CASSHGSLQAFF. CDR3 in DNA: TGTGCCAGCAGCCATGGAAGCCTCCAAGCTTTCTTT.

In its sample, this clonotype was seen many times. The CDR3 DNA follows: TGTGCCACCAGTGATCCTGGGACGGGGAACACTGAAGCTTTCTTT. Its translation: CATSDPGTGNTEAFF. The J gene is TRBJ1-1, the V gene TRBV24-1; D is perhaps TRBD1 (5 bases). The V and J ends lost 3 bases and 1 base respectively, with 11 bases between them. Germline lookup yields CDR1 KGHDR and CDR2 SFDVKD. The length of the CDR3 is 15 residues.